The 29 T cell receptor beta chains below were found in one sample sequenced in a study of CD8 T cells in Susac syndrome (dated by TCRdb to the late 2010s). Receptor libraries were prepared by the immunoSEQ multiplex PCR assay. RNA was extracted using the RNeasy kit, and roughly 0.45 to 1 microgram was reverse transcribed with random hexamers. TCRdb passed the public sequencing reads through fastp at Q25 and MiXCR, retaining productive beta sequences. One record per CDR3 amino acid sequence lists the most common genes and DNA. Within this sample are roughly 100,000 distinct CDR3 sequences, with roughly 95% of them counted one time only. Around 0.4% of the sample is taken by the ten largest. The specimen sequenced was CD8+ T cells from PBMCs. The receptor set was obtained from a human donor with Susac syndrome.

V and J are TRBV7-8 and TRBJ2-2; TRBD2 aligns across 11 bases. Germline values: CDR1 SGHVS, CDR2 FQNEAQ. This CDR3 is built from 18 residues. With V trimmed by 0 bases and J by 7 bases, 10 bases remained unmatched. As DNA, the CDR3 is TGTGCCAGCAGCTTAGCCCTCTCTAGCGGGGGGCTTGGCGGGGAGCTGTTTTTT. Amino acids: CASSLALSSGGLGGELFF.

The rearrangement joins TRBV5-6 to TRBJ2-3, with TRBD2 identical over 14 bases. The trim removed 4 bases at V and 7 bases at J, leaving 2 bases unmatched. Germline V gene data show CDR1 as SGHDT and CDR2 as YYEEEE. The CDR3 is made up of 14 amino acids. For the CDR3, the DNA is TGTGCCAGCAGCGGGACTAGCGGGGGATATACGCAGTATTTT. Residues: CASSGTSGGYTQYF.

The chain combines TRBV11-1 with TRBJ2-7; D not resolved. This CDR3 region has 15 residues. Germline assignment: CDR1 SGHAT and CDR2 FQDESV (reference sequence). Trimming pared 5 bases from V and 0 bases from J, leaving 14 bases between. The CDR3 is CASSLRPSSSYEQYF. The CDR3 nucleotides read TGTGCCAGCAGCCTTCGGCCATCGAGCTCCTACGAGCAGTACTTC.

The chain employs TRBV5-1 and TRBJ2-3, with D tentatively TRBD2 (5 bases). The CDR3 loop spans 13 amino acids. The V end lost 3 bases, the J end lost 5 bases, and 10 bases lay between the germline ends. CDR1 is SGHRS and CDR2 is YFSETQ in the germline V gene. The CDR3 sequence is CASSSPSGDTQYF. The CDR3 DNA is TGCGCCAGCAGCTCGCCCAGCGGAGATACGCAGTATTTT.

The gene calls are TRBV15 and TRBJ1-6, with unresolved D. Germline lookup yields CDR1 LNHNV and CDR2 YYDKDF (reference sequence). Trimming took off 1 base at V and 8 bases at J, with 18 bases between the two ends. The CDR3 totals 17 residues. CDR3: CATSRVVSPTRDSPLHF. The CDR3 nucleotides read TGTGCCACCAGCAGAGTAGTCAGCCCGACTAGGGATTCACCCCTCCACTTT.

CDR3 loop: CSASTPSGGVINEQFF. CDR3 sequence (DNA): TGCAGTGCTAGTACTCCTAGCGGGGGGGTCATCAATGAGCAGTTCTTC. This chain joins TRBV20-1 and TRBJ2-1; 12 bases line up with TRBD2. CDR1 and CDR2 from the germline V gene are DFQATT and SNEGSKA (reference sequence). The J segment lost 6 bases and the V segment lost 3 bases, leaving 9 bases of the junction unmatched. The CDR3 has 16 residues.

The chain recombines TRBV9 with TRBJ2-1; possibly TRBD2 for D (6 bases). The V end lost 4 bases, the J end lost 0 bases, and 11 bases lay between the germline ends. CDR1 and CDR2 from the germline V gene are SGDLS and YYNGEE. The CDR3 is 15 amino acids. The CDR3 loop is CASSPAGSSYNEQFF. The CDR3, as DNA: TGTGCCAGCAGCCCGGCGGGGAGCTCCTACAATGAGCAGTTCTTC.

The chain is built from TRBV3-1 and TRBJ1-1; a possible D gene is TRBD1 (6 bases). Trimming shortened V by 5 bases and J by 0 bases, and 19 bases separated the two germline ends. The CDR3 is made up of 17 amino acids. Germline CDR1 reads LGHDT; CDR2 reads YNNKEL (reference sequence). Here the CDR3 reads CASSRAGAPVVNTEAFF. CDR3 in DNA: TGTGCCAGCAGCAGGGCAGGGGCTCCGGTGGTGAACACTGAAGCTTTCTTT.

This clonotype came up a few times. This rearrangement joins TRBV7-8 to TRBJ2-3; TRBD2 aligns across 7 bases. CDR3 length equals 11 residues. CDR1 and CDR2 from the germline V gene are SGHVS and FQNEAQ. The V gene end was trimmed by 4 bases and the J gene end by 10 bases; junction bases not matched to a gene: 2. The DNA for the CDR3 is TGTGCCAGCAGCTACAGCGGGGCGCAGTATTTT. This translates into CASSYSGAQYF.

This chain connects TRBV5-6 to TRBJ2-7, with 7 bases that match TRBD1. J gave up 3 bases and V 4 bases, and 13 bases lay outside the gene matches. CDR3 length: 16 amino acids. Per the germline V gene, CDR1 is SGHDT and CDR2 is YYEEEE. CDR3 sequence reads: CASSTRQGTMYYEQYF. DNA of the CDR3: TGTGCCAGCAGCACCCGACAGGGTACTATGTACTACGAGCAGTACTTC.

The chain couples TRBV5-1 to TRBJ2-7; unclear D gene. The V gene's germline CDR1 is SGHRS and CDR2 YFSETQ. The V gene lost 7 bases and the J gene lost 1 base, with 15 bases spanning the gap. This CDR3 comprises 14 residues. The chain's CDR3 is CASQAVPKSYEQYF. CDR3 sequence (DNA): TGCGCCAGCCAAGCAGTCCCGAAATCCTACGAGCAGTACTTC.

The chain uses TRBV20-1 and TRBJ1-2; D might be TRBD1 (6 bases). This CDR3 region has 15 residues. The V gene's germline CDR1 is DFQATT and CDR2 SNEGSKA (reference sequence). The V gene lost 6 bases and the J gene lost 1 base, with 18 bases spanning the gap. This chain's CDR3 is CSAKGDPSDNYGYTF. CDR3 nucleotide sequence: TGCAGTGCCAAGGGGGATCCTTCAGATAACTATGGCTACACCTTC.

CDR3 region: CASSEGSQPQHF. The CDR3 nucleotides read TGCGCCAGCAGTGAGGGATCTCAGCCCCAGCATTTT. The chain recombines TRBV10-2 with TRBJ1-5; D is ambiguous. The CDR3 spans 12 residues. Germline V gene data show CDR1 as WSHSY and CDR2 as SAAADI. Trimming removed 2 bases from V and 6 bases from J, with 5 bases in between.

The CDR3 nucleotides are TGTGCCAGCAGCCCCAGGGGACAGGGGAGGGATGAGCAGTTCTTC. Protein sequence: CASSPRGQGRDEQFF. J is TRBJ2-1 and V is TRBV2; 10 bases match TRBD1. The CDR3 sequence is 15 residues long. Unmatched junction bases numbered 10, after V lost 6 bases and J lost 8 bases. Germline V lookup: CDR1 SNHLY, CDR2 FYNNEI.

V and J are TRBV25-1 and TRBJ1-2; 9 bases line up with TRBD1. J was trimmed by 10 bases and V by 5 bases; bases with no gene match: 8. This CDR3 contains 13 residues. CDR1 is MGHDK, CDR2 SYGVNS, per germline. The CDR3 DNA sequence: TGTGCCAGCAGTCCCGGGACAGGGTCGGTCTACACCTTC. This encodes CASSPGTGSVYTF.

This clonotype was found once. The CDR3 DNA reads TGTGCCAGCAGCTTAGGCGACAGGGAGCACTATGGCTACACCTTC. Its translation is CASSLGDREHYGYTF. V gene TRBV7-9 combines with J gene TRBJ1-2, with 7 bases matching TRBD1. CDR1 is SEHNR, CDR2 FQNEAQ, per germline (reference sequence). The CDR3 is made up of 15 amino acids. V dropped 1 base and J dropped 3; count of bases not matched to a gene: 5.

This rearrangement joins TRBV9 to TRBJ2-5; TRBD1 matches at 7 bases. CDR1 is SGDLS, CDR2 YYNGEE, per germline. CDR3 size: 14 residues. Unmatched junction bases numbered 4, after V lost 0 bases and J lost 5 bases. The CDR3 DNA reads TGTGCCAGCAGCGTAGCCGGCAGGGGGGAGACCCAGTACTTC. It encodes CASSVAGRGETQYF.

The chain uses TRBV5-1 and TRBJ2-1, with 7 bases that match TRBD2. Germline values: CDR1 SGHRS, CDR2 YFSETQ. J lost 7 bases, V lost 1 base, and 5 bases had no gene match. The CDR3 is 14 residues long. The CDR3 here is CASSLSREGNEQFF. The DNA for the CDR3 is TGCGCCAGCAGCTTGAGCAGGGAGGGGAATGAGCAGTTCTTC.

The chain carries TRBV7-6 and TRBJ1-1; no clear D. Trimming removed 4 bases from V and 4 bases from J, with 10 bases in between. Looked up from germline, CDR1 is SGHVS and CDR2 is FNYEAQ. There are 13 residues in the CDR3. The CDR3 loop is CASSSDLGTEAFF. The CDR3 DNA sequence: TGTGCCAGCAGCTCGGACCTCGGCACTGAAGCTTTCTTT.

The rearrangement joins TRBV6-5 to TRBJ2-5; D gene unclear. The CDR3 loop spans 11 amino acids. Germline V gene lookup returns CDR1 MNHEY and CDR2 SVGAGI. V was cut by 2 bases and J by 5 bases, with 3 bases left in between. The chain's CDR3 is CASSYDETQYF. The CDR3 DNA is TGTGCCAGCAGTTACGATGAGACCCAGTACTTC.

This chain links TRBV6-4 with TRBJ2-1, with 13 bases lining up with TRBD2. Looked up from germline, CDR1 is MRHNA and CDR2 is SNTAGT. This CDR3 contains 15 residues. V gave up 0 bases and J gave up 8 bases; unmatched junction bases: 1. Written as DNA, the CDR3 is TGTGCCAGCAGTGACTCCGGGACTAGCGGGGATGAGCAGTTCTTC. This sequence encodes CASSDSGTSGDEQFF.

The CDR3 sequence: CSVEADRETQYF. The CDR3 coding sequence is TGCAGCGTGGAGGCGGATAGGGAGACCCAGTACTTC. This rearrangement joins TRBV29-1 to TRBJ2-5; TRBD2 might be the D (5 bases). The CDR3 contains 12 residues. Looked up from germline, CDR1 is SQVTM and CDR2 is ANQGSEA. The V end was cut by 6 bases, the J end by 5 bases, with 13 bases between.

The chain combines TRBV7-9 with TRBJ2-1; D possibly matches TRBD1 or TRBD2 (5 bases each). CDR1 SEHNR and CDR2 FQNEAQ come from the germline V gene (reference sequence). There are 12 residues in the CDR3. The germline V and J ends were trimmed by 8 bases and 2 bases, with 7 bases remaining between them. The chain's CDR3 is CASGGAYNEQFF. The CDR3 DNA follows: TGTGCCAGCGGGGGTGCCTACAATGAGCAGTTCTTC.

The chain carries TRBV5-6 and TRBJ2-5; the D is unclear. The CDR3 has 14 amino acids. Trimming cost V 0 bases and J 2 bases, with 8 bases left between them. CDR1 SGHDT and CDR2 YYEEEE come from the germline V gene. CDR3: CASSLEVNQETQYF. The CDR3, as DNA: TGTGCCAGCAGCTTGGAGGTCAATCAAGAGACCCAGTACTTC.

This chain joins TRBV29-1 and TRBJ2-1; 10 positions match TRBD2. Germline-derived CDR1 and CDR2 are SQVTM and ANQGSEA. The V and J ends lost 4 bases and 5 bases, in that order; junction bases with no gene match: 5. The CDR3 is made up of 14 amino acids. The CDR3 spells CSVAVAGGHNEQFF. CDR3 DNA: TGCAGCGTTGCGGTAGCGGGGGGCCACAATGAGCAGTTCTTC.

V and J are TRBV4-3 and TRBJ2-1, with D possibly matching TRBD1 (6 bases). CDR1 and CDR2 from the germline V gene are LGHNA and YSLEER. The CDR3 extends over 12 amino acids. The V end was cut by 4 bases, the J end by 10 bases, with 11 bases between. The DNA for the CDR3 is TGCGCCAGCAGCCGACTGGGGACAGAGCAGTTCTTC. Translating gives CASSRLGTEQFF.

This clonotype was seen once. The chain recombines TRBV3-1 with TRBJ2-7; possible D gene TRBD2, 6 bases. Trimming pared 0 bases from V and 0 bases from J, leaving 24 bases between. The CDR3 has 20 amino acids. Germline V gene lookup returns CDR1 LGHDT and CDR2 YNNKEL (reference sequence). For the CDR3, the DNA is TGTGCCAGCAGCCAAGATGCAGCGAGAAAACCCGGGACTCCCTCCTACGAGCAGTACTTC. Protein sequence: CASSQDAARKPGTPSYEQYF.

V gene TRBV4-3 combines with J gene TRBJ2-2, with 11 bases fitting TRBD2. CDR1 and CDR2 (germline): LGHNA, YSLEER. This CDR3 spans 15 amino acids. The V segment lost 5 bases and the J segment 6 bases; nucleotides outside the gene matches: 5. DNA of the CDR3: TGCGCCAGCAGCTCCGGGACTAGCGGCGCCGGGGAGCTGTTTTTT. Its protein product is CASSSGTSGAGELFF.

V gene TRBV18 combines with J gene TRBJ2-6; no definite D call. The ends were cut back, 2 bases at V and 1 base at J, with 6 bases in the middle. This CDR3 spans 15 amino acids. Germline V gene data show CDR1 as KGHSH and CDR2 as LQKENI. The CDR3 loop reads CASSPAASGANVLTF. The CDR3 coding sequence is TGTGCCAGCTCACCAGCGGCGTCTGGGGCCAACGTCCTGACTTTC.